These 12 T cell receptor beta chains originate from one sample sequenced in a study of blood T cell repertoires in COVID-19 (dated by TCRdb to about 2020). The library was prepared using the immunoSEQ multiplex PCR assay. Imported from immuneACCESS, the table was reduced by TCRdb to in-frame sequences with V and J called. These copies leave out some clones; in studies compared against another copy, an unresolved V gene accounts for under half, and the cause of the remainder is not known. The sample data list 150,000 to 200,000 clones, and about 86% of these were observed just once. The ten most abundant clones make up around 23% of the sample. Input material: PBMCs or T cells enriched from blood (not recorded which). These receptors came from a woman aged 40 to 55 in a cohort exposed to, infected with or recovered from COVID-19 (not recorded which).

This chain links TRBV9 with TRBJ2-1; tentatively, D is TRBD2 (7 bases). The germline gives CDR1 SGDLS, CDR2 YYNGEE. Trimming shortened V by 4 bases and J by 0 bases, and 23 bases separated the two germline ends. The CDR3 sequence is 19 residues long. CDR3: CASSPRGGQRVSSYNEQFF. CDR3 DNA sequence: TGTGCCAGCAGCCCGAGGGGGGGCCAGAGGGTGAGCTCCTACAATGAGCAGTTCTTC.

The J gene is TRBJ1-2, the V gene TRBV27; D is ambiguous. Between the trimmed V and J ends, which lost 6 bases and 6 bases, there was a span of 23 bases. This CDR3 is 16 amino acids long. Germline CDR1 MNHEY, CDR2 SMNVEV (reference sequence). DNA of the CDR3: TGTGCCAGCAGCTCCTTTGGCGGGGTATTAATAAATGGCTACACCTTC. Translating gives CASSSFGGVLINGYTF.

The chain uses TRBV5-1 and TRBJ1-2, with a tentative D call TRBD1 (5 bases). V was cut by 0 bases and J by 4 bases, with 7 bases left in between. Germline V gene sequence: CDR1 SGHRS, CDR2 YFSETQ. The CDR3 spans 13 residues. CDR3 residues: CASSLAGGYGYTF. The CDR3 DNA reads as TGCGCCAGCAGCTTGGCGGGGGGCTATGGCTACACCTTC.

This clone has more than one count but fewer than ten. This sequence joins TRBV13 and TRBJ1-6; D is uncertain. Deletions cut 7 bases from V and 5 bases from J, with 9 bases between. The CDR3 is 13 amino acids. Germline V gives CDR1 PRHDT, CDR2 FYEKMQ (reference sequence). The CDR3 here is CASTVADNSPLHF. The CDR3 DNA is TGTGCCAGCACCGTGGCGGATAATTCACCCCTCCACTTT.

This sequence joins TRBV15 and TRBJ1-2, with TRBD1 matching over 8 bases. Germline CDR1 reads LNHNV; CDR2 reads YYDKDF (reference sequence). The CDR3 contains 18 residues. V shed 1 base, J shed 3 bases, and the junction held 13 bases outside the gene matches. CDR3 sequence: CATSRGRGGQGADYGYTF. The CDR3 DNA sequence: TGTGCCACCAGCAGAGGTCGGGGTGGGCAGGGGGCGGACTATGGCTACACCTTC.

Regarding this clone: At one end the junction does not follow the germline gene, possibly because of a read error. This sequence joins TRBV5-6 and TRBJ1-3, with D unresolved. This CDR3 is built from 13 residues. Germline-derived CDR1 and CDR2 are SGHDT and YYEEEE. The DNA for the CDR3 is TGTGCCAGCAGCCCCCTAACTGGAGACACCATATATTTT. It encodes CASSPLTGDTIYF.

The chain is built from TRBV7-8 and TRBJ1-5; tentative D call: TRBD1 (6 bases). Germline V lookup: CDR1 SGHVS, CDR2 FQNEAQ. The CDR3 runs 14 residues. V gave up 5 bases and J gave up 7 bases, with 15 bases separating them. The DNA of the CDR3 is TGTGCCAGCAGCCCAAGCAGGGGTTTGCAGCCCCAGCATTTT. This translates into CASSPSRGLQPQHF.

This chain uses TRBV24-1 with TRBJ2-3, with TRBD2 matching 7 bases. Looked up from germline, CDR1 is KGHDR and CDR2 is SFDVKD. V was clipped by 4 bases and J by 5 bases; unmatched bases: 11. The CDR3 has 16 residues. The DNA for the CDR3 is TGTGCCACCAGTGACCTGGGAGGGGAGGATAGAGATACGCAGTATTTT. Its translation is CATSDLGGEDRDTQYF.

The rearrangement joins TRBV14 to TRBJ2-2; no clear D gene. The V gene's germline CDR1 is SGHDN and CDR2 FVKESK. Deletions cut 4 bases from V and 3 bases from J, with 15 bases between. The CDR3 contains 16 residues. The CDR3 bases are TGTGCCAGCAGCCGAATCTCGGGTTGGCACACCGGGGAGCTGTTTTTT. It codes for CASSRISGWHTGELFF.

This rearrangement joins TRBV5-6 to TRBJ2-2; D gene ambiguous. Germline loops: CDR1 SGHDT, CDR2 YYEEEE. V dropped 0 bases and J dropped 5 bases, with 2 bases sitting between them. CDR3 size: 12 residues. CDR3 region: CASSLATGELFF. The CDR3 DNA is TGTGCCAGCAGCTTGGCGACCGGGGAGCTGTTTTTT.

V gene TRBV7-6 combines with J gene TRBJ2-7, with D possibly TRBD2 on 5 matching bases. Germline assignment: CDR1 SGHVS and CDR2 FNYEAQ. V was cut by 1 base and J by 2 bases, with 12 bases left in between. This CDR3 is 15 amino acids long. Here the CDR3 DNA reads TGTGCCAGCAGCTTAGGAGGGATGCTTACCTACGAGCAGTACTTC. Protein sequence: CASSLGGMLTYEQYF.

The chain joins TRBV3-1 (or the pseudogene TRBV3-2) to TRBJ2-5, with TRBD1 matching over 8 bases. The J segment lost 4 bases and the V segment lost 5 bases, leaving 18 bases of the junction unmatched. The CDR3 is made up of 18 amino acids. Per germline, CDR1 LGHDT and CDR2 YNNKEL (reference sequence). CDR3 amino acids: CASSFPSLQGASSETQYF. CDR3 bases: TGTGCCAGCAGCTTTCCGAGCCTCCAGGGGGCCTCGTCAGAGACCCAGTACTTC.